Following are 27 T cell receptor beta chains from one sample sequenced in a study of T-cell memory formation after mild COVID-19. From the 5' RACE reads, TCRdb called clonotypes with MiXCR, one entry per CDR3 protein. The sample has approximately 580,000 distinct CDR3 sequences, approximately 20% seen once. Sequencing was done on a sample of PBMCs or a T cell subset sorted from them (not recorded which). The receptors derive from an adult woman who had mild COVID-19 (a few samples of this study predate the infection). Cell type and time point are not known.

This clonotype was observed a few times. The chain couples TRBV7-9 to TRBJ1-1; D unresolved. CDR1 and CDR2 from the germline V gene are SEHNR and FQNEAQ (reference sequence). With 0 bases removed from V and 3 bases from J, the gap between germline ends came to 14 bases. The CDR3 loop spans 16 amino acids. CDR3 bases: TGTGCCAGCAGCTTAGCGCACTATCTAAGGCACACTGAAGCTTTCTTT. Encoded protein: CASSLAHYLRHTEAFF.

The CDR3 protein is CASKTSGGYYEQYF. The CDR3 nucleotides are TGCGCCAGCAAGACTAGCGGGGGATACTACGAGCAGTACTTC. The V and J genes are TRBV5-1 and TRBJ2-7, with 12 positions matching TRBD2. V lost 6 bases and J lost 3; bases outside the gene matches: 4. CDR1 and CDR2 from the germline V gene are SGHRS and YFSETQ. The length of the CDR3 is 14 residues.

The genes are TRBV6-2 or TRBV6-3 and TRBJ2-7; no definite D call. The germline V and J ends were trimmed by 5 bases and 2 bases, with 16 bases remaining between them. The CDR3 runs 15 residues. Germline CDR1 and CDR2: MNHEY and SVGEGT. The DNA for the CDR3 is TGTGCCAGCAGTCCCGCGGCTCTCCCTGCCTACGAGCAGTACTTC. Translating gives CASSPAALPAYEQYF.

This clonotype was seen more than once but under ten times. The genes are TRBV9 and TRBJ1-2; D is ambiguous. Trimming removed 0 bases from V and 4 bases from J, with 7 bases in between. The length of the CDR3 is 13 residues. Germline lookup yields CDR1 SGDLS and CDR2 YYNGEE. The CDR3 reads CASSVEDFYGYTF. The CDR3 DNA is TGTGCCAGCAGCGTAGAGGATTTCTATGGCTACACCTTC.

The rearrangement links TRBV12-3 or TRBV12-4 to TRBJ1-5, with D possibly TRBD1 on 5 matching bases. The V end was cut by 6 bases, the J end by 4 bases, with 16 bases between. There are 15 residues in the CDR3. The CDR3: CASRVGTTVNQPQHF. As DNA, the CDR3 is TGTGCCAGCAGGGTCGGGACTACCGTGAATCAGCCCCAGCATTTT.

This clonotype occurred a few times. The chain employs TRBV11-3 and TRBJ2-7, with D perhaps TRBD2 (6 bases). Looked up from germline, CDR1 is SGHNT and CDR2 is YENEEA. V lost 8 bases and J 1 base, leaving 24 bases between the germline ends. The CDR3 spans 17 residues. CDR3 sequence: CASGPGTWPLISYEQYF. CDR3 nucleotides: TGTGCCAGCGGCCCTGGGACTTGGCCTCTAATTTCCTACGAGCAGTACTTC.

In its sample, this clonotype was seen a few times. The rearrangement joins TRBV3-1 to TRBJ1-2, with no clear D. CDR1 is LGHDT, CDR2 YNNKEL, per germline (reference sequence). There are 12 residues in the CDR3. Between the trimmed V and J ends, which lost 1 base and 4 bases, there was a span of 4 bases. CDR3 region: CASSQAGYGYTF. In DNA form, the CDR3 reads TGTGCCAGCAGCCAAGCCGGCTATGGCTACACCTTC.

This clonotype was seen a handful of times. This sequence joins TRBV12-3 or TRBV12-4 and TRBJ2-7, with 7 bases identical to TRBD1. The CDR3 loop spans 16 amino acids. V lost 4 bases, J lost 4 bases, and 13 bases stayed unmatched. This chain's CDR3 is CASSSNRDRYLYEQYF. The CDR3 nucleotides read TGTGCCAGCAGTTCTAACCGGGACAGATATTTATACGAGCAGTACTTC.

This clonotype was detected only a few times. The CDR3 coding sequence is TGTGCCAGCAGTTTGGAGGGGCCAGCCACTGAAGCTTTCTTT. As protein: CASSLEGPATEAFF. This chain connects TRBV27 to TRBJ1-1; tentative D call: TRBD1 (5 bases). V was pared by 3 bases and J by 4 bases, with 12 bases between. The CDR3 sequence is 14 residues long. Germline lookup yields CDR1 MNHEY and CDR2 SMNVEV (reference sequence).

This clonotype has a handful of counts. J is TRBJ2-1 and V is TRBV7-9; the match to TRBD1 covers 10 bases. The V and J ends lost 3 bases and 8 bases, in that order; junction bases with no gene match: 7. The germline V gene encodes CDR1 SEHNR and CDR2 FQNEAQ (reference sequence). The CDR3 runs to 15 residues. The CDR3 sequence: CASSFRQGAVDEQFF. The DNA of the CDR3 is TGTGCCAGCAGCTTCAGACAGGGGGCTGTGGATGAGCAGTTCTTC.

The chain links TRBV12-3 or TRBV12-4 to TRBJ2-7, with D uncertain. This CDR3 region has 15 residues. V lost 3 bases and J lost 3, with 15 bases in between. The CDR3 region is CASSFGGPSIYEQYF. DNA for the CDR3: TGTGCCAGCAGTTTCGGTGGGCCATCTATCTACGAGCAGTACTTC.

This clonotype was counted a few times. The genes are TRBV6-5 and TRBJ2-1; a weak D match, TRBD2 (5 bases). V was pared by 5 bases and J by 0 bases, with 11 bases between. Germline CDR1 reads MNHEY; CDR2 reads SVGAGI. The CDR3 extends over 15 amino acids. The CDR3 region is CASSPERVSYNEQFF. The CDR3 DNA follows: TGTGCCAGCAGTCCCGAGAGGGTCTCCTACAATGAGCAGTTCTTC.

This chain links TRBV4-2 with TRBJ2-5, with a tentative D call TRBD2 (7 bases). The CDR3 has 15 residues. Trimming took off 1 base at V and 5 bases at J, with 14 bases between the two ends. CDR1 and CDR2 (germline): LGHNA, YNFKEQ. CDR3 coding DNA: TGTGCCAGCAGCCAAGCGGGGGGCCAGTTGGAGACCCAGTACTTC. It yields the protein CASSQAGGQLETQYF.

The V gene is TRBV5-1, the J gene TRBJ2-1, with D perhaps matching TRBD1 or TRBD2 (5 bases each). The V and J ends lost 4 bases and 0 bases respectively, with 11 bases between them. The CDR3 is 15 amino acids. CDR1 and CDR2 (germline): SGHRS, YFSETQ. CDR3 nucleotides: TGCGCCAGCAGCGACTGGGGGAGCTCCTACAATGAGCAGTTCTTC. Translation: CASSDWGSSYNEQFF.

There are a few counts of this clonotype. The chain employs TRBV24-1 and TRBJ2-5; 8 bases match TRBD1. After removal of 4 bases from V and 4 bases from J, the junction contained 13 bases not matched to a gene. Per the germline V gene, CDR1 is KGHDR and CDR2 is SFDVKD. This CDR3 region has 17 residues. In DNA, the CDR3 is TGTGCCACCAGTGACCTCGGCAGGGGGCAGGTTTCAGAGACCCAGTACTTC. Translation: CATSDLGRGQVSETQYF.

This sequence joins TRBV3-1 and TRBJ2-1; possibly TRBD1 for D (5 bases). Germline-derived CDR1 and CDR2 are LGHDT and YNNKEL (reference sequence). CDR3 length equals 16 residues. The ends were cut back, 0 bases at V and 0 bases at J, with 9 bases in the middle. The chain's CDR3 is CASSQDQGSSYNEQFF. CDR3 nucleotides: TGTGCCAGCAGCCAAGATCAGGGCAGCTCCTACAATGAGCAGTTCTTC.

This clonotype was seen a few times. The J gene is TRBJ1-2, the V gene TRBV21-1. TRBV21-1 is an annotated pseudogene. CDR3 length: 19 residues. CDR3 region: CASSSTGPPCGGLNYGYTF. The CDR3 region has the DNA TGTGCCAGCAGCTCGACGGGCCCTCCATGTGGGGGTCTTAACTATGGCTACACCTTC.

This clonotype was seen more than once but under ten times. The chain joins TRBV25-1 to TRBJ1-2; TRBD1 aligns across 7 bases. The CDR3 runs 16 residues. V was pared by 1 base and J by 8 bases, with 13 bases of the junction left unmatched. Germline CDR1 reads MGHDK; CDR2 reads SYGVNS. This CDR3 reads CASSELGDSNLGGYTF. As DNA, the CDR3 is TGTGCCAGCAGTGAATTAGGGGACAGCAACCTGGGAGGCTACACCTTC.

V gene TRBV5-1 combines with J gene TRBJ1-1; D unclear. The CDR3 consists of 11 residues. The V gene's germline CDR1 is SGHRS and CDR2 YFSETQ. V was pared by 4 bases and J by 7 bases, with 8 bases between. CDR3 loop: CASSREGEAFF. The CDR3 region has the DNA TGCGCCAGCAGCCGCGAAGGTGAAGCTTTCTTT.

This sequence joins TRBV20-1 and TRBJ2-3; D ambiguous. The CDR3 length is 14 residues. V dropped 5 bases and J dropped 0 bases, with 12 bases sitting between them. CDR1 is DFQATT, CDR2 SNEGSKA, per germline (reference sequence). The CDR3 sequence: CSAPMPASTDTQYF. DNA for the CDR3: TGCAGTGCTCCCATGCCAGCAAGCACAGATACGCAGTATTTT.

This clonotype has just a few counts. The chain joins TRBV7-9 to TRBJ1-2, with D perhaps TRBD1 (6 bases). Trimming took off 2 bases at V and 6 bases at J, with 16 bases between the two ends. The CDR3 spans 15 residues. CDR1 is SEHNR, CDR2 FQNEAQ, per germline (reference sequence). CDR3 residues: CASSLLAGEMNGYTF. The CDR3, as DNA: TGTGCCAGCAGCTTATTGGCAGGGGAAATGAATGGCTACACCTTC. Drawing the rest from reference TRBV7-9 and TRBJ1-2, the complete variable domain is DTGVSQNPRHKITKRGQNVTFRCDPISEHNRLYWYRQTLGQGPEFLTYFQNEAQLEKSRLLSDRFSAERPKGSFSTLEIQRTEQGDSAMYLCASSLLAGEMNGYTFGSGTRLTVV.

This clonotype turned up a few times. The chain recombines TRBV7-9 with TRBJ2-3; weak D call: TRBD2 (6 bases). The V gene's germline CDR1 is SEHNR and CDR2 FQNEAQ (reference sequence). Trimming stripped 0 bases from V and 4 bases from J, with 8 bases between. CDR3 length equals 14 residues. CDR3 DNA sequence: TGTGCCAGCAGCTTAGCTCCGGGGGCAGATACGCAGTATTTT. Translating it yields CASSLAPGADTQYF.

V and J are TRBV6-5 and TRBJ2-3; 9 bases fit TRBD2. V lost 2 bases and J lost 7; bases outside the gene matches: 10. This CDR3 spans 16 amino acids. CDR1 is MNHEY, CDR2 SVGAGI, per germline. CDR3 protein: CASSYDNSGRVNTQYF. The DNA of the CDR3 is TGTGCCAGCAGTTACGATAATAGCGGGAGAGTAAATACGCAGTATTTT.

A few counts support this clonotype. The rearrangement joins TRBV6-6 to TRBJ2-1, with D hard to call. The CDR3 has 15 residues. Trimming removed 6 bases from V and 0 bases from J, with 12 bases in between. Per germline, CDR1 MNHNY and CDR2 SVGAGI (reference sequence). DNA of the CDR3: TGTGCCAGCAGCCTCGACTCCTACTCCTACAATGAGCAGTTCTTC. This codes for CASSLDSYSYNEQFF.

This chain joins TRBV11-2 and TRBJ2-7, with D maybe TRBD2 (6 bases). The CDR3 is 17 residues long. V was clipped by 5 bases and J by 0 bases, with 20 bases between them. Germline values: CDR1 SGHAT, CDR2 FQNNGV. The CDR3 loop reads CASSEGTGGLSSYEQYF. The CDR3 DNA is TGTGCCAGCAGCGAGGGGACCGGAGGGCTGAGCTCCTACGAGCAGTACTTC.

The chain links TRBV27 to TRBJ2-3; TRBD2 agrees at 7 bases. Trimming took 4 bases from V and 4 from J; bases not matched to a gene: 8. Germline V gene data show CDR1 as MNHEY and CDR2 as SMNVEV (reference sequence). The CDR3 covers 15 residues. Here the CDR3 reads CASSSRPRGADTQYF. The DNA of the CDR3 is TGTGCCAGCAGTTCCCGGCCCCGGGGGGCAGATACGCAGTATTTT.

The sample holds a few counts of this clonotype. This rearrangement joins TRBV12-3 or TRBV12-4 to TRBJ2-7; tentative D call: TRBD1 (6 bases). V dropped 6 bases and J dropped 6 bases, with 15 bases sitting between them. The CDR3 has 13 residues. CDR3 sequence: CASSRNTGIEQYF. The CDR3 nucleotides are TGTGCCAGCAGCCGAAATACAGGGATCGAGCAGTACTTC.